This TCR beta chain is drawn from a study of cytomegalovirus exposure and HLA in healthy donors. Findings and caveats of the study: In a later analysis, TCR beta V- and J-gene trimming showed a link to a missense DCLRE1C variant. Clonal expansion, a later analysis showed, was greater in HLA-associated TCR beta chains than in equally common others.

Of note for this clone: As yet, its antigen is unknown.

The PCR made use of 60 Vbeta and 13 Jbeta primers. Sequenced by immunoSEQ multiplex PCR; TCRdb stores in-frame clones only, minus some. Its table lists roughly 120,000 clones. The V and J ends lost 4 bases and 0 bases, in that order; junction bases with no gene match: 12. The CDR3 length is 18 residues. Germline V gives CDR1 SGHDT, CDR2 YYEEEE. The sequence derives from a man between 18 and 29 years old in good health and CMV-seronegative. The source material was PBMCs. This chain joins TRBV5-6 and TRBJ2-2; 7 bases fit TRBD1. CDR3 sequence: CASSLTGVLSANTGELFF. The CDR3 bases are TGTGCCAGCAGCCTTACAGGGGTGCTTTCCGCGAACACCGGGGAGCTGTTTTTT.